This is a list of T cell receptor beta chains from one sample in a study of cytomegalovirus exposure and HLA in healthy donors. Assay used: immunoSEQ multiplex PCR; TCRdb lists only in-frame clones, some missing. This repertoire shows 140,000 or so clones, around 79% found once; its top ten account for 1.7%. What was sequenced was PBMCs. These receptors came from a woman aged 25 to 39 in good health and CMV-seronegative. Each CDR3 is given with its conserved first and last residue. D genes are given only for firm matches. Not all rows give a size; the values are once, few, many and, for expanded clones, a class.

-	-	TRBJ1-1	TRBV6-5	CASSLEGGEAFF	TGTGCCAGCTCCTTGGAGGGAGGGGAAGCTTTCTTT
-	-	TRBJ1-2	TRBV2	CASSEGAGIYGYTF	TGTGCCAGCAGTGAAGGGGCAGGGATCTATGGCTACACCTTC
-	-	TRBJ1-1	TRBV6-1	CASRVEGTEAFF	TGTGCCAGCAGGGTCGAGGGCACTGAAGCTTTCTTT
TRBD1	-	TRBJ2-3	TRBV15	CATSREGDRVADTQYF	TGTGCCACCAGCAGAGAGGGGGACAGGGTGGCGGATACGCAGTATTTT
TRBD1	-	TRBJ1-2	TRBV7-2	CASSPGQGRYGYTF	TGTGCCAGCAGCCCCGGACAGGGTAGATATGGCTACACCTTC
TRBD1	-	TRBJ2-1	TRBV14	CASSPEAGTGSGNEQFF	TGTGCCAGCAGCCCTGAAGCCGGGACAGGGAGTGGCAATGAGCAGTTCTTC
TRBD2	-	TRBJ2-3	TRBV18	CASLFTTSGVLTSTDTQYF	TGTGCCAGCCTATTCACGACTAGCGGAGTATTGACTAGCACAGATACGCAGTATTTT
-	-	TRBJ1-1	TRBV7-6	CASSEGQNTEAFF	TGTGCCAGCAGCGAGGGACAGAACACTGAAGCTTTCTTT
TRBD1	-	TRBJ1-6	TRBV9	CASSVAPGTANSPLHF	TGTGCCAGCAGCGTAGCCCCCGGGACAGCGAATTCACCCCTCCACTTT
TRBD1	once	TRBJ1-4	TRBV2	CASNTPGQENEKLFF	TGTGCCAGCAATACTCCAGGACAGGAAAATGAAAAACTGTTTTTT
-	-	TRBJ2-7	TRBV6-5	CASKSGGPPYEQYF	TGTGCCAGCAAATCGGGGGGCCCCCCCTACGAGCAGTACTTC
-	-	TRBJ2-3	TRBV5-1	CASSLQGAEGDTQYF	TGCGCCAGCAGCTTACAGGGCGCGGAAGGAGATACGCAGTATTTT
-	-	TRBJ1-6	TRBV7-8	CASSLGGLGSPLHF	TGTGCCAGCAGCTTAGGGGGACTAGGGTCACCCCTCCACTTT
TRBD1	-	TRBJ1-2	TRBV19	CASILRGRDYGYTF	TGTGCCAGTATTTTAAGGGGGCGCGACTATGGCTACACCTTC
TRBD2	-	TRBJ2-5	TRBV30	CAWSAAGLAGRETQYF	TGTGCCTGGAGCGCCGCGGGACTAGCGGGGAGAGAGACCCAGTACTTC
TRBD1	-	TRBJ1-2	TRBV9	CASSVGSGQGRGYTF	TGTGCCAGCAGCGTAGGGTCGGGACAGGGTAGAGGCTACACCTTC
TRBD1	few	TRBJ2-5	TRBV6-1	CASNLRGLETQYF	TGTGCCAGCAATCTCAGGGGGCTTGAGACCCAGTACTTC
-	once	TRBJ1-5	TRBV5-8	CASSLGQKNQPQHF	TGTGCCAGCAGCTTAGGACAGAAAAATCAGCCCCAGCATTTT
TRBD2	few	TRBJ2-3	TRBV19	CASSNSGFTDTQYF	TGTGCCAGTAGTAATAGCGGGTTCACAGATACGCAGTATTTT
-	-	TRBJ2-3	TRBV5-1	CASSLRGRSDTQYF	TGCGCCAGCAGCTTACGGGGGAGGTCAGATACGCAGTATTTT
TRBD1	-	TRBJ1-2	TRBV28	CVAREGARRYTF	TGTGTCGCCCGGGAGGGGGCACGCCGCTACACCTTC
-	few	TRBJ1-2	TRBV7-2	CASSFPGNGYTF	TGTGCCAGCAGCTTCCCAGGGAATGGCTACACCTTC
-	once	TRBJ2-2	TRBV18	CASSHLRDTGELFF	TGTGCCAGCTCACACCTTCGGGACACCGGGGAGCTGTTTTTT
-	-	TRBJ2-7	TRBV14	CASSQGFPGEQYF	TGTGCCAGCAGCCAAGGTTTCCCCGGCGAGCAGTACTTC